This T cell receptor beta chain was captured in a study of cytomegalovirus exposure and HLA in healthy donors. Study-wide results and limits: Overall, roughly 160 TCR beta chains were annotated as cytomegalovirus-associated.

This CDR3 region has 13 residues. Germline V gives CDR1 SNHLY, CDR2 FYNNEI. V shed 4 bases and J shed 3 bases, with 9 bases lying between them. As regards this clone: Its antigen is not known.

Measured with immunoSEQ multiplex PCR; TCRdb has only the in-frame clones, and not every one. The data contain some 120,000 clones, 85% to 90% of them singletons. The specimen sequenced was PBMCs. This chain uses TRBV2 with TRBJ1-2; D gene ambiguous. The sequence derives from a man in his thirties or forties in good health and CMV-seronegative. CDR3 nucleotide sequence: TGTGCCAGCAGTGCAGACGGAGACTATGGCTACACCTTC. Protein product: CASSADGDYGYTF.